Detailed here is one TCR beta chain. This sample was taken from a study of technical replicates of blood from a few donors. Clones were sequenced by immunoSEQ multiplex PCR, and TCRdb holds only the in-frame ones, with some missing. Found here are 70,000 to 95,000 clones, approximately 94% of them singletons; the top ten hold about 0.24%. With 4 bases removed from V and 1 base from J, the gap between germline ends came to 13 bases. The germline gives CDR1 MDHEN, CDR2 SYDVKM. The CDR3 consists of 15 residues. The sequencing input was T cells isolated from PBMCs. The sequence was collected from a human donor in good health. The V and J genes are TRBV28 and TRBJ1-2, with D possibly TRBD1 on 5 matching bases. In DNA, the CDR3 is TGTGCCAGCAGTTACACCGGGACTCTTAACTATGGCTACACCTTC. Amino acid sequence: CASSYTGTLNYGYTF.